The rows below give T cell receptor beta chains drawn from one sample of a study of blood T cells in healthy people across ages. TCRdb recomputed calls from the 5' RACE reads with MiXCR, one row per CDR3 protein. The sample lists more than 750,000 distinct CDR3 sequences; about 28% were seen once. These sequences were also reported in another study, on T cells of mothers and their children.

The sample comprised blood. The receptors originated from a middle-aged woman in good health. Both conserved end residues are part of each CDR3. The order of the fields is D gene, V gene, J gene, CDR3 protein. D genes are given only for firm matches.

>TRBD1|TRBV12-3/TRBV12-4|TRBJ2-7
CATTSTGQRRGWGEQYF
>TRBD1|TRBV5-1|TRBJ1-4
CASSPQGTANNEKLFF
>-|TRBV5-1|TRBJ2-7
CASGPGPTYEQYF
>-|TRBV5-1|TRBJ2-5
CASSPSGSWGETQYF
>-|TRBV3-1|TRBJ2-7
CASSQVRDGQYEQYF
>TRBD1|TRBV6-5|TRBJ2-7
CASSYTSGGEQYF
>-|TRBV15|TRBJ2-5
CATSRDQGTVETQYF
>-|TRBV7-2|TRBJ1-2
CASSLDSLTGTGGYTF
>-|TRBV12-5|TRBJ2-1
CASGLSDAFNEQFF
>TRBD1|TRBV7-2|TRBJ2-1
CASSAAGTGLINEQFF
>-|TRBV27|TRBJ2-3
CASSRRPDRGTDTQYF
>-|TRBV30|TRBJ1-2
CAWSVQNLGYTF
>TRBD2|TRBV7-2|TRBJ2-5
CASSSGLAGGQETQYF
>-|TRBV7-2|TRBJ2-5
CASTRGGETQYF
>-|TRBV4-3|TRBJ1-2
CASSQDLGTYGYTF